This section outlines one T cell receptor beta chain sequence together with its context. Its antigen is not known. This record belongs to a study of human T cells and chemical hapten exposure. TCRdb re-derived calls from the RACE reads in MiXCR, one entry per CDR3 protein. The sample contains over 100,000 distinct CDR3 sequences, 9% to 9.5% of which appear only once. The study, taken as a whole, reports: Donors had alopecia, so their immune response may differ from healthy people's.

Time point denoted: patch test 2, 6 weeks after DPC sensitization. Treatment given: therapeutic diphenylcyclopropenone sensitization with weekly scalp DPC. At patch-test visits, sampling came before the patch test. People who gave samples had alopecia, were 18 to 70 years old, and were suitable for DPC. Trimming took 4 bases from V and 5 from J; bases not matched to a gene: 14. The CDR3 totals 18 residues. Germline V CDR1 and CDR2: SGHVT, SQSDAQ. The TCR originated in a woman aged 40 to 50 with alopecia areata. Some clones in this sample may be carry-over from other donors' samples. Sequencing used whole blood, obtained in connection with sensitization to the hapten diphenylcyclopropenone (DPC). The gene calls are TRBV7-4 and TRBJ2-7; TRBD2 agrees at 13 bases. CDR3 protein: CASSYHLMTSGGSDEQYF. CDR3 DNA: TGTGCCAGCAGCTACCACCTGATGACTAGCGGGGGGTCTGACGAGCAGTACTTC.